Presented here are 2 T cell receptor beta chains from one specimen sequenced in a study of CXCR3-negative and CXCR3-positive naive CD8 T cells. Libraries were UMI-labeled 5' RACE TRB cDNA. TCRdb reprocessed the 5' RACE reads and stores each CDR3 protein as one record, lacking DNA. The sample totals tens of thousands of distinct CDR3 sequences. The sample was naive CXCR3- CD8+ T cells from blood. Sample subset: CD45RO-CCR7+CD27+CD95- naive CD8+ T cells lacking CXCR3 (TNR3-). The receptors come from a human donor in good health. Some clones in this sample may be carry-over from other donors' samples.

The chain uses TRBV20-1 and TRBJ2-2; the TCRdb D gene call, TRBD1, has no DNA to confirm it. Germline V gene sequence: CDR1 DFQATT, CDR2 SNEGSKA (reference sequence). CDR3 length equals 14 residues. The CDR3 region is CSVRRQGDTGELFF.

The chain joins TRBV2 to TRBJ2-7; TCRdb's D gene call, TRBD1, goes unchecked for lack of DNA. The CDR3 has 13 residues. The germline CDR1 and CDR2 sequences are SNHLY and FYNNEI. CDR3 sequence: CASSGGYPYEQYF.